This T cell receptor (beta chain) was obtained from a study of low-dose radiotherapy and immunotherapy resistance in tumors. On the study more broadly: Every two weeks patients got nivolumab 240 mg flat dose, plus ipilimumab 1 mg/kg every six weeks, intravenously. Each patient took aspirin at a dose of 300 mg by mouth once daily over the course of four cycles, with dosing beginning on cycle 1 day 1. Each two-week cycle included intravenous cyclophosphamide 200 mg/m2, given one day before radiation and immunotherapy.

The germline CDR1 and CDR2 sequences are MNHEY and SVGEGT. The CDR3 sequence is 13 residues long. Trimming removed 6 bases from V and 6 bases from J; junction bases left unmatched: 4. Time point denoted: after trial treatment. Specified treatment: LDRT plus nivolumab, ipilimumab, low-dose cyclophosphamide and aspirin (RACIN trial). Donors, who were enrolled in a single-arm phase I dose-escalation trial, received nivolumab, ipilimumab, aspirin, low-dose cyclophosphamide and low-dose radiotherapy. First-strand cDNA used TRAV- and TRBV-specific primers, covering alpha and beta chains. A constant-region primer paired with the V-primer adapter amplified TCRs over 20 PCR cycles. TCRdb recomputed calls from the reads with MiXCR, one row per CDR3 protein. The sample includes some 100,000 distinct CDR3 sequences, 20% to 25% of them seen just once.

The source is a female donor with ovarian cancer. The specimen was PBMCs, collected after low-dose radiotherapy plus immunotherapy. V gene TRBV6-2 or TRBV6-3 combines with J gene TRBJ2-1; 8 bases fit TRBD2. The CDR3, as DNA: TGTGCCAGCAGGATAGCGGGAAGCAATGAGCAGTTCTTC. It yields the protein CASRIAGSNEQFF.